Shown below are 5 T cell receptor beta chains from a single sample sequenced in a study of cytomegalovirus exposure and HLA in healthy donors. Amplification used 60 Vbeta primers and 13 Jbeta primers. Some clones are missing from TCRdb's copy, which holds only in-frame ones; the method was immunoSEQ multiplex PCR. The sample yields 200,000 to 250,000 clones, around 85% seen once. The sequencing input was PBMCs. These receptors were collected from a human donor in good health.

J is TRBJ2-1 and V is TRBV4-1, with no clear D. Germline CDR1 MGHRA, CDR2 YSYEKL. V lost 3 bases to trimming and J lost 1 base, with 13 bases between them. This CDR3 has 16 residues. CDR3 bases: TGCGCCAGCAGCCAGGTCGAACTACTATCCTACAATGAGCAGTTCTTC. As protein: CASSQVELLSYNEQFF.

The V gene is TRBV28, the J gene TRBJ2-5; TRBD1 is a possible D gene (6 bases). The assigned J gene may be wrong: the sequence end matches TRBJ2-7 better. The CDR3 loop spans 15 amino acids. Germline assignment: CDR1 MDHEN and CDR2 SYDVKM. The DNA of the CDR3 is TGTGCCAGCAGCTTCGGGCCGGACAGCTCCTACGAGCAGTACTTC. Its translation: CASSFGPDSSYEQYF.

The V call is TRBV4-2, the J call TRBJ2-7; TRBD2 is a possible D gene (6 bases). The CDR3 length is 14 residues. Germline loops: CDR1 LGHNA, CDR2 YNFKEQ. Trimming removed 1 base from V and 5 bases from J, with 12 bases in between. CDR3 in amino acids: CASSQGSGRDEQYF. For the CDR3, the DNA is TGTGCCAGCAGCCAAGGTAGCGGTCGAGACGAGCAGTACTTC.

The chain uses TRBV14 and TRBJ2-7, with D maybe TRBD1 (6 bases). Trimming shortened V by 4 bases and J by 0 bases, and 16 bases separated the two germline ends. The CDR3 has 16 residues. Germline loops: CDR1 SGHDN, CDR2 FVKESK. The chain's CDR3 is CASSPRQEPISYEQYF. CDR3 DNA sequence: TGTGCCAGCAGCCCCCGACAGGAACCGATCTCCTACGAGCAGTACTTC.

J is TRBJ2-5 and V is TRBV5-1; 7 nucleotides line up with TRBD2. V dropped 2 bases and J dropped 5; count of bases not matched to a gene: 6. The CDR3 contains 14 residues. Looked up from germline, CDR1 is SGHRS and CDR2 is YFSETQ. The CDR3 loop reads CASSFGGVVETQYF. The CDR3 coding sequence is TGCGCCAGCAGCTTTGGGGGGGTGGTTGAGACCCAGTACTTC.